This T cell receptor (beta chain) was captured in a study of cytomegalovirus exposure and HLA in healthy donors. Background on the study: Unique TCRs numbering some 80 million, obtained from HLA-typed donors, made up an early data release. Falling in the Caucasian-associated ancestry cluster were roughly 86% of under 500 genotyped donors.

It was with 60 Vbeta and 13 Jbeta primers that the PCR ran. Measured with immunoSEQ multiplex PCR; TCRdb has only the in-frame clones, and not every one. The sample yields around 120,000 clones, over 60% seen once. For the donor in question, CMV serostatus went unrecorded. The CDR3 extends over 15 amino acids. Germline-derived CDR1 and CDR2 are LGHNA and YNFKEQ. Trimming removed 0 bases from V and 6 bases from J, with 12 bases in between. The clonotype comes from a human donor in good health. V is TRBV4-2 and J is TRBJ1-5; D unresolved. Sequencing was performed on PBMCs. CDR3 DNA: TGTGCCAGCAGCCAAGATCCACGGGTCGGTCAGCCCCAGCATTTT. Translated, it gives CASSQDPRVGQPQHF.